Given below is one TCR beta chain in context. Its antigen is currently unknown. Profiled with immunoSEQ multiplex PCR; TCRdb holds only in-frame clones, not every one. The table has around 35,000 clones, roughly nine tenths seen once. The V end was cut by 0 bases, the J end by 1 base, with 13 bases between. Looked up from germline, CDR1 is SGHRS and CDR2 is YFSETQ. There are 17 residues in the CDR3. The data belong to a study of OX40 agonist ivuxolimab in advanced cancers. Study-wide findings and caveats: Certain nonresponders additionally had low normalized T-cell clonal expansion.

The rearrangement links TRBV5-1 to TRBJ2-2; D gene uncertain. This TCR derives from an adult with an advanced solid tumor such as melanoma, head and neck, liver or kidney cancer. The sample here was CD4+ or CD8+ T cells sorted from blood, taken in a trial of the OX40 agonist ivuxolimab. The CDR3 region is CASSLARVLQNTGELFF. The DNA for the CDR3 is TGCGCCAGCAGCTTGGCCCGGGTTCTGCAGAACACCGGGGAGCTGTTTTTT. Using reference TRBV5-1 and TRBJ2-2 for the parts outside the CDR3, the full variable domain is KAGVTQTPRYLIKTRGQQVTLSCSPISGHRSVSWYQQTPGQGLQFLFEYFSETQRNKGNFPGRFSGRQFSNSRSEMNVSTLELGDSALYLCASSLARVLQNTGELFFGEGSRLTVL.